This entry lists 2 T cell receptor beta chains sequenced from one sample in a study of control samples from healthy donors and cancer patients. Repertoires were generated with immunoSEQ multiplex PCR, while TCRdb's copy carries only in-frame clones and drops some. The sample lists 90,000 to 100,000 clones; roughly nine tenths were seen once. Specimen: blood. These receptors were collected from a woman under 30 in good health.

This clone was observed a single time. The V and J genes are TRBV2 and TRBJ1-6; TRBD1 might be the D (5 bases). V gave up 7 bases and J gave up 9 bases, with 13 bases separating them. The germline V gene encodes CDR1 SNHLY and CDR2 FYNNEI. The CDR3 sequence is 13 residues long. The CDR3 DNA sequence: TGTGCCAGCACCAACCAGGGATTTTCACCCCTCCACTTT. Translation: CASTNQGFSPLHF.

J is TRBJ1-5 and V is TRBV6-1; perhaps TRBD1 as D (5 bases). Germline V gene lookup returns CDR1 MNHNS and CDR2 SASEGT. The CDR3 extends over 15 amino acids. Trimming took off 2 bases at V and 5 bases at J, with 13 bases between the two ends. Here the CDR3 reads CASSEIRGGDQPQHF. In DNA, the CDR3 is TGTGCCAGCAGTGAAATAAGGGGAGGGGATCAGCCCCAGCATTTT.